The next 2 T cell receptor beta chains were all read from a single sample in a study of identical twins. TCRdb used MiXCR to reprocess the 5' RACE reads, holding one entry per CDR3 protein. The repertoire holds more than 650,000 distinct CDR3 sequences, with 5.5% to 6.5% as singletons. Sequencing used naive T cells sorted from blood. The origin of the receptors is a young man in good health.

This clonotype was recorded at least ten times. CDR3: CASSPGTYEQYF. The CDR3 DNA follows: TGTGCCAGCAGCCCCGGGACCTACGAGCAGTACTTC. The V gene is TRBV18, the J gene TRBJ2-7; a weak D match, TRBD2 (5 bases). Germline CDR1 KGHSH, CDR2 LQKENI. CDR3 size: 12 residues. Between the trimmed V and J ends, which lost 8 bases and 2 bases, there was a span of 10 bases.

There are a few counts of this clonotype. The chain combines TRBV7-9 with TRBJ2-1; D may correspond to TRBD1 or TRBD2 (5 bases each). Germline V gives CDR1 SEHNR, CDR2 FQNEAQ (reference sequence). Trimming stripped 6 bases from V and 7 bases from J, with 16 bases between. This CDR3 contains 14 residues. CDR3 sequence (DNA): TGTGCCAGCAGAGGCCTGGGGGTACTGAATGAGCAGTTCTTC. This codes for CASRGLGVLNEQFF.